The 3 T cell receptor beta chains below all came from one sample that was sequenced in a study of CD8+ T cells in alopecia areata. After isolation, RNA underwent reverse transcription to generate cDNA as the sequencing template. This table comes from immunoSEQ multiplex PCR, and its TCRdb copy is limited to in-frame clones, with some not included. The sample comprises about 180,000 clones, roughly 58% of which are singletons, and 16% rests with the top ten. Stated treatment: oral pan-JAK inhibitor, 5-10 mg twice daily. The sample here was CD4+ T cells sorted from blood, taken at approximately week 60, from a patient treated with tofacitinib. Receptors originate from a human donor with alopecia areata.

The chain is built from TRBV30 and TRBJ2-5, with a weak D call TRBD2 (5 bases). This CDR3 is built from 12 residues. The V end was cut by 0 bases, the J end by 3 bases, with 5 bases between. Germline CDR1 and CDR2: GTSNPN and SVGIG (reference sequence). The CDR3 DNA reads as TGTGCCTGGAGTGTGGGAGAAGAGACCCAGTACTTC. This codes for CAWSVGEETQYF.

The gene calls are TRBV6-6 and TRBJ2-5; TRBD1 agrees at 8 bases. V shed 5 bases and J 4 bases; nucleotides not matched to a gene: 6. The CDR3 has 14 residues. Per the germline V gene, CDR1 is MNHNY and CDR2 is SVGAGI (reference sequence). CDR3 sequence (DNA): TGTGCCAGCAGTCCCAGACAGGGGAGAGAGACCCAGTACTTC. Translated: CASSPRQGRETQYF.

The chain combines TRBV11-2 with TRBJ2-2, with D tentatively TRBD2 (5 bases). The CDR3 length is 18 residues. Trimming took 2 bases from V and 2 from J, leaving 18 bases between them. Germline CDR1 is SGHAT and CDR2 is FQNNGV. The CDR3 sequence: CASSLTPLFGENTGELFF. The CDR3 nucleotides read TGTGCCAGCAGCTTAACCCCTTTGTTCGGGGAAAACACCGGGGAGCTGTTTTTT.